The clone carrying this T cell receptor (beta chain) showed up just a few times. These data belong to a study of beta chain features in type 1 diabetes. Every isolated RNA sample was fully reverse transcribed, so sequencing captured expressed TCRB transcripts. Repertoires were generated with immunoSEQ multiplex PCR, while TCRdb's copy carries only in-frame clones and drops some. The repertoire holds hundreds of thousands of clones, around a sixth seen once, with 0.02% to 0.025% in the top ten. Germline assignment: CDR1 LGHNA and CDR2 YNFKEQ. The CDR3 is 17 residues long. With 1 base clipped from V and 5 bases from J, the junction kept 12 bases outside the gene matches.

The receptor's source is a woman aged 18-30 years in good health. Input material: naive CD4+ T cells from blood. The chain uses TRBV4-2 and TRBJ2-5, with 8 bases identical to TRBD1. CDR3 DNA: TGTGCCAGCAGCCAAGTGTCTGGCAGGGGGCGCGGGGAGACCCAGTACTTC. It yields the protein CASSQVSGRGRGETQYF.